A single sample gave rise to the 30 T cell receptor beta chains below, sequenced in a study of Ad26.COV2.S vaccination and SARS-CoV-2 variants. Sample treatment: roughly 18 received Ad26.COV2.S at low or high dose, single or two shots; 5 received placebo; per-sample allocation not given. Day 63 after the first vaccine or placebo injection was the time point for sampling. Some clones are missing from TCRdb's copy, which holds only in-frame ones; the method was immunoSEQ multiplex PCR. The sample carries around 450,000 clones, 85% to 90% recorded once. The specimen was peripheral blood, collected in a trial of Ad26.COV2.S vaccine versus placebo. These receptors all stem from a person between 18 and 60 years old who received the Ad26.COV2.S COVID-19 vaccine or a placebo.

This chain links TRBV4-2 with TRBJ2-2; D call uncertain. Germline V gene data show CDR1 as LGHNA and CDR2 as YNFKEQ. This CDR3 spans 13 amino acids. Trimming stripped 0 bases from V and 6 bases from J, with 5 bases between. The CDR3 nucleotides read TGTGCCAGCAGCCAAGAACGGCCCGGGGAGCTGTTTTTT. Translated, it gives CASSQERPGELFF.

The chain couples TRBV19 to TRBJ2-5, with 8 bases matching TRBD2. Germline CDR1 is LNHDA and CDR2 is SQIVND (reference sequence). The V gene end was trimmed by 8 bases and the J gene end by 4 bases; junction bases not matched to a gene: 9. The CDR3 has 14 amino acids. DNA of the CDR3: TGTGCCAGTGGCTCTGCGGGGGGACCAGAGACCCAGTACTTC. Translation: CASGSAGGPETQYF.

V is TRBV7-9 and J is TRBJ1-4, with D possibly being TRBD1 (5 bases). This CDR3 comprises 15 residues. Per the germline V gene, CDR1 is SEHNR and CDR2 is FQNEAQ (reference sequence). V was pared by 6 bases and J by 10 bases, with 21 bases between. CDR3 bases: TGTGCCAGCAGACGCGGGGGGGTACAAGAGGGAAAACTGTTTTTT. Protein product: CASRRGGVQEGKLFF.

This clone was found once. This sequence joins TRBV5-1 and TRBJ2-7, with a tentative D call TRBD1 (5 bases). The germline CDR1 and CDR2 sequences are SGHRS and YFSETQ. Trimming removed 3 bases from V and 7 bases from J, with 8 bases in between. This CDR3 has 11 amino acids. The DNA for the CDR3 is TGCGCCAGCAGCTACTACAGGGAGCAGTACTTC. This sequence encodes CASSYYREQYF.

The CDR3 DNA sequence: TGTGCCAGTAGTGTGACAGGGGACGGCTACACCTTC. Encoded protein: CASSVTGDGYTF. The chain recombines TRBV19 with TRBJ1-2, with 8 positions matching TRBD1. The germline V gene has CDR1 LNHDA and CDR2 SQIVND (reference sequence). The CDR3 sequence is 12 residues long. Trimming at V came to 5 bases and at J to 8 bases, leaving 4 bases not matched to a gene.

V gene TRBV2 combines with J gene TRBJ2-1, with D perhaps TRBD2 (5 bases). V lost 4 bases, J lost 3 bases, and 16 bases lay in between. Per germline, CDR1 SNHLY and CDR2 FYNNEI. CDR3 length equals 16 residues. CDR3 DNA sequence: TGTGCCAGCAGTGCCCGGGGTCTTCCAGGCTACAATGAGCAGTTCTTC. Translated: CASSARGLPGYNEQFF.

This chain connects TRBV2 to TRBJ2-7; D remains ambiguous. Germline CDR1 SNHLY, CDR2 FYNNEI. CDR3 length equals 12 residues. V dropped 6 bases and J dropped 0 bases, with 6 bases sitting between them. CDR3 DNA: TGTGCCAGCAGGATGGCCTCCTACGAGCAGTACTTC. It translates to CASRMASYEQYF.

This clone was detected only once. The chain has TRBV13 and TRBJ1-1; D ambiguous. This CDR3 has 14 residues. Trimming removed 1 base at V and 6 bases at J, with 12 bases between. Germline assignment: CDR1 PRHDT and CDR2 FYEKMQ (reference sequence). The CDR3 loop is CASSLDPDSSEAFF. DNA of the CDR3: TGTGCCAGCAGCTTAGACCCCGACTCGTCTGAAGCTTTCTTT. The full variable domain, rest sourced from reference TRBV13 and TRBJ1-1, is AAGVIQSPRHLIKEKRETATLKCYPIPRHDTVYWYQQGPGQDPQFLISFYEKMQSDKGSIPDRFSAQQFSDYHSELNMSSLELGDSALYFCASSLDPDSSEAFFGQGTRLTVV.

This clone has a handful of counts. The chain joins TRBV7-6 to TRBJ1-5; possible D gene TRBD1, 6 bases. Trimming stripped 1 base from V and 5 bases from J, with 15 bases between. Germline V CDR1 and CDR2: SGHVS, FNYEAQ. The length of the CDR3 is 16 residues. CDR3 in amino acids: CASSLEWGGPDQPQHF. DNA of the CDR3: TGTGCCAGCAGCTTAGAGTGGGGGGGCCCGGATCAGCCCCAGCATTTT.

The J gene is TRBJ2-2, the V gene TRBV28; D may be TRBD1 or TRBD2 (5 bases each). The length of the CDR3 is 18 residues. The germline gives CDR1 MDHEN, CDR2 SYDVKM. V was clipped by 5 bases and J by 4 bases, with 23 bases between them. CDR3 in amino acids: CASSQEGFGKSGTGELFF. CDR3 DNA sequence: TGTGCCAGCAGTCAAGAGGGGTTCGGGAAAAGTGGCACCGGGGAGCTGTTTTTT.

The genes are TRBV5-1 and TRBJ1-5; D possibly corresponds to TRBD1 (5 bases). Deletions cut 5 bases from V and 4 bases from J, with 16 bases between. The CDR3 is 15 amino acids. Germline-derived CDR1 and CDR2 are SGHRS and YFSETQ. Written as DNA, the CDR3 is TGCGCCAGCAGTTTATATCCGGGGCTGAATCAGCCCCAGCATTTT. Its protein is CASSLYPGLNQPQHF.

This rearrangement joins TRBV18 to TRBJ2-2; D gene ambiguous. CDR3 length equals 11 residues. The germline V gene has CDR1 KGHSH and CDR2 LQKENI. V was pared by 4 bases and J by 9 bases, with 6 bases between. CDR3 residues: CASSLGRELFF. Here the CDR3 DNA reads TGTGCCAGCTCACTTGGCCGGGAGCTGTTTTTT.

CDR3 bases: TGTGCCAGCAGCTTACCCAACCGAGATGAAGCTTTCTTT. This codes for CASSLPNRDEAFF. The rearrangement links TRBV7-2 to TRBJ1-1; D gene unclear. The CDR3 totals 13 residues. Germline CDR1 and CDR2: SGHTA and FQGNSA. With 2 bases removed from V and 7 bases from J, the gap between germline ends came to 11 bases.

As to this clone: Other DNA sequences from this sample encode an identical CDR3 as well. The V gene is TRBV7-9, the J gene TRBJ2-1, with D uncertain. This CDR3 comprises 13 residues. Trimming took off 5 bases at V and 0 bases at J, with 5 bases between the two ends. Germline CDR1 is SEHNR and CDR2 is FQNEAQ (reference sequence). CDR3 nucleotide sequence: TGTGCCAGCAGCCCCTCCTCCTACAATGAGCAGTTCTTC. Translation: CASSPSSYNEQFF. Based on the CDR3 plus reference TRBV7-9 and TRBJ2-1, the full variable domain is DTGVSQNPRHKITKRGQNVTFRCDPISEHNRLYWYRQTLGQGPEFLTYFQNEAQLEKSRLLSDRFSAERPKGSFSTLEIQRTEQGDSAMYLCASSPSSYNEQFFGPGTRLTVL.

CDR3 DNA: TGTGCCAGCAGCTATCTCGCGGCCGGAGACACTCGGAGCATGAACACTGAAGCTTTCTTT. It translates to CASSYLAAGDTRSMNTEAFF. The chain joins TRBV7-6 to TRBJ1-1; D is unclear. Trimming shortened V by 4 bases and J by 0 bases, and 27 bases separated the two germline ends. The CDR3 consists of 20 residues. Germline CDR1 and CDR2: SGHVS and FNYEAQ.

The chain uses TRBV5-1 and TRBJ1-1; D uncertain. The germline CDR1 and CDR2 sequences are SGHRS and YFSETQ. The CDR3 runs 13 residues. Deletions cut 1 base from V and 1 base from J, with 5 bases between. CDR3 bases: TGCGCCAGCAGCTTGAAAGGGAACACTGAAGCTTTCTTT. Its translation: CASSLKGNTEAFF.

V gene TRBV6-2 or TRBV6-3 combines with J gene TRBJ1-2; no reliable D call. There are 14 residues in the CDR3. Germline V gene sequence: CDR1 MNHEY, CDR2 SVGEGT. Between the trimmed V and J ends, which lost 2 bases and 2 bases, there was a span of 9 bases. The CDR3 coding sequence is TGTGCCAGCAGTTACGATCAGTTCAACTATGGCTACACCTTC. Its protein is CASSYDQFNYGYTF.

The rearrangement links TRBV21-1 to TRBJ2-7; the table's D gene call, TRBD1, was not cross checked with the DNA. TRBV21-1 is deemed a pseudogene. The CDR3 spans 15 residues. This CDR3 reads CASSFPRDRDHEQYF. CDR3 coding DNA: TGTGCCAGCAGTTTCCCCCGGGACAGGGACCACGAGCAGTACTTC.

The rearrangement links TRBV10-2 to TRBJ2-1; 8 positions match TRBD1. The J segment lost 2 bases and the V segment lost 5 bases, leaving 5 bases of the junction unmatched. CDR1 and CDR2 (germline): WSHSY, SAAADI. The CDR3 totals 15 residues. The CDR3 DNA is TGCGCCAGCAGTCGGGACAGGAGCCCCTACAATGAGCAGTTCTTC. This encodes CASSRDRSPYNEQFF.

The CDR3 region is CATSGPGTGGGGANVLTF. Written as DNA, the CDR3 is TGTGCCACCAGCGGCCCCGGGACAGGGGGTGGTGGGGCCAACGTCCTGACTTTC. The chain is built from TRBV15 and TRBJ2-6; TRBD1 matches at 11 bases. CDR3 length: 18 residues. Looked up from germline, CDR1 is LNHNV and CDR2 is YYDKDF (reference sequence). Unmatched junction bases numbered 9, after V lost 5 bases and J lost 3 bases.

The chain joins TRBV11-2 to TRBJ1-1; D is perhaps TRBD1 (5 bases). Looked up from germline, CDR1 is SGHAT and CDR2 is FQNNGV. The CDR3 has 14 amino acids. The V and J ends lost 2 bases and 4 bases respectively, with 11 bases between them. The CDR3 reads CASSLKGAFTEAFF. The CDR3 DNA reads as TGTGCCAGCAGCTTAAAAGGGGCATTCACTGAAGCTTTCTTT.

V gene TRBV9 combines with J gene TRBJ1-3, with D uncertain. The germline V gene encodes CDR1 SGDLS and CDR2 YYNGEE. V was pared by 4 bases and J by 0 bases, with 8 bases between. This CDR3 has 14 amino acids. The CDR3 coding sequence is TGTGCCAGCAGCTCTCCCCCCTCTGGAAACACCATATATTTT. It yields the protein CASSSPPSGNTIYF. Full variable domain (missing parts from reference TRBV9 and TRBJ1-3): DSGVTQTPKHLITATGQRVTLRCSPRSGDLSVYWYQQSLDQGLQFLIQYYNGEERAKGNILERFSAQQFPDLHSELNLSSLELGDSALYFCASSSPPSGNTIYFGEGSWLTVV.

This chain uses TRBV15 with TRBJ2-2, with no clear D. The CDR3 covers 15 residues. V gave up 4 bases and J gave up 2 bases, with 11 bases separating them. Looked up from germline, CDR1 is LNHNV and CDR2 is YYDKDF (reference sequence). The CDR3 sequence is CATSIPRDNTGELFF. In nucleotides, the CDR3 is TGTGCCACCAGCATCCCTAGAGATAACACCGGGGAGCTGTTTTTT.

This sequence joins TRBV6-5 and TRBJ1-2; D ambiguous. V was shortened by 8 bases and J by 4 bases, with 11 bases between the two germline ends. This CDR3 spans 12 amino acids. Germline loops: CDR1 MNHEY, CDR2 SVGAGI. Here the CDR3 DNA reads TGTGCCAGCTCTAGGACTGCCTATGGCTACACCTTC. Its protein is CASSRTAYGYTF.

This clone came up once. The J gene is TRBJ2-5, the V gene TRBV7-6, with a weak D call TRBD2 (6 bases). This CDR3 comprises 16 residues. V was trimmed by 1 base and J by 5 bases, leaving 17 bases between them. The germline CDR1 and CDR2 sequences are SGHVS and FNYEAQ. The CDR3 nucleotides read TGTGCCAGCAGCTTAGGACCAACCCGCCGGGGGGAGACCCAGTACTTC. Its translation is CASSLGPTRRGETQYF.

This chain connects TRBV3-1 (or the pseudogene TRBV3-2) to TRBJ2-5, with 11 bases aligning to TRBD2. The germline V gene encodes CDR1 LGHDT and CDR2 YNNKEL (reference sequence). V dropped 4 bases and J dropped 5; count of bases not matched to a gene: 6. CDR3 length: 15 amino acids. CDR3 DNA: TGTGCCAGCAGCCGACTAGCGGGATGGGGGGAGACCCAGTACTTC. Protein sequence: CASSRLAGWGETQYF.

This chain links TRBV6-5 with TRBJ1-5, with a weak D call TRBD1 (6 bases). Looked up from germline, CDR1 is MNHEY and CDR2 is SVGAGI. The length of the CDR3 is 15 residues. Trimming removed 6 bases at V and 2 bases at J, with 14 bases between. The DNA for the CDR3 is TGTGCCAGCAGCTGGGGGGGCACAGGCAATCAGCCCCAGCATTTT. Amino acid sequence: CASSWGGTGNQPQHF.

The chain combines TRBV4-1 with TRBJ2-5; 7 nucleotides align to TRBD2. The V and J ends lost 5 bases and 3 bases, in that order; junction bases with no gene match: 6. Germline V lookup: CDR1 MGHRA, CDR2 YSYEKL. The CDR3 runs to 14 residues. The DNA for the CDR3 is TGCGCCAGCAGCATTAGCGGGTTCGAAGAGACCCAGTACTTC. It translates to CASSISGFEETQYF.

The chain is built from TRBV5-6 and TRBJ2-3; no clear D. Trimming pared 2 bases from V and 0 bases from J, leaving 1 base between. Germline CDR1 and CDR2: SGHDT and YYEEEE. This CDR3 comprises 12 residues. The CDR3: CASSFSTDTQYF. The CDR3 DNA reads TGTGCCAGCAGCTTTAGCACAGATACGCAGTATTTT.

The chain employs TRBV6-1 and TRBJ1-4; 8 bases are shared with TRBD1. Germline V gene sequence: CDR1 MNHNS, CDR2 SASEGT. CDR3 length equals 15 residues. Trimming at V came to 3 bases and at J to 3 bases, leaving 3 bases not matched to a gene. The CDR3 is CASSDRGLANEKLFF. The CDR3, as DNA: TGTGCCAGCAGTGACAGGGGGCTTGCTAATGAAAAACTGTTTTTT.